The 24 T cell receptor beta chains below all came from one sample that was sequenced in a study of vaccination effects on CD4 cells after COVID-19. No antigen has been assigned to these receptors. Antigen-specific CD4+ T cells were first expanded with viral peptide pools by the ViraFEST assay and only then sequenced. Subsequent to 10 days of culture, CD4+ T cells were isolated. All vaccine recipients tested negative for nucleocapsid antibodies and had never contracted SARS-CoV-2 infection. The protocol was immunoSEQ multiplex PCR, while the TCRdb copy is restricted to in-frame clones and leaves out a portion. The sample shows around 68,000 clones, about 80% of them seen only once. The input for sequencing was CD4+ T cells from PBMCs cultured with SARS-CoV-2 spike peptides, taken before COVID-19 vaccination. Receptor source: a human donor who received a COVID-19 vaccine.

This chain joins TRBV7-3 and TRBJ2-5; 14 bases align to TRBD2. CDR3 length equals 17 residues. CDR1 SGHTA and CDR2 FQGTGA come from the germline V gene. V dropped 4 bases and J dropped 2; count of bases not matched to a gene: 6. CDR3 in amino acids: CASSSGLAGGIQETQYF. The CDR3 DNA reads as TGTGCCAGCAGCTCCGGACTAGCGGGGGGTATACAAGAGACCCAGTACTTC.

The genes are TRBV5-4 and TRBJ1-5; possibly TRBD1 for D (5 bases). Looked up from germline, CDR1 is SGHNT and CDR2 is YYREEE (reference sequence). The V gene lost 0 bases and the J gene lost 1 base, with 14 bases spanning the gap. This CDR3 comprises 17 residues. CDR3 in amino acids: CASSLDGVGASNQPQHF. The CDR3 DNA reads TGTGCCAGCAGCTTGGATGGGGTAGGGGCGAGCAATCAGCCCCAGCATTTT.

V usage is TRBV12-3 or TRBV12-4 and J usage is TRBJ1-1; D is undetermined. Trimming removed 6 bases at V and 4 bases at J, with 12 bases between. This CDR3 region has 13 residues. CDR3 amino acids: CASSPKVTTEAFF. The CDR3 coding sequence is TGTGCCAGCAGCCCAAAGGTCACCACTGAAGCTTTCTTT.

Here the CDR3 reads CASSQTTRGLARLTDTQYF. In DNA, the CDR3 is TGCGCCAGCAGCCAAACAACGCGGGGACTAGCGCGTCTCACAGATACGCAGTATTTT. The chain is built from TRBV5-1 and TRBJ2-3; TRBD2 aligns across 10 bases. The CDR3 covers 19 residues. Unmatched junction bases numbered 16, after V lost 4 bases and J lost 2 bases. Germline CDR1 is SGHRS and CDR2 is YFSETQ.

The chain employs TRBV19 and TRBJ2-3; D is unresolved. V was pared by 2 bases and J by 2 bases, with 8 bases between. Per the germline V gene, CDR1 is LNHDA and CDR2 is SQIVND (reference sequence). The CDR3 spans 14 residues. The CDR3: CASSIRSLTDTQYF. CDR3 nucleotide sequence: TGTGCCAGTAGTATAAGGAGCCTCACAGATACGCAGTATTTT.

This chain uses TRBV2 with TRBJ2-1; TRBD2 is a possible D gene (6 bases). The CDR3 covers 15 residues. The V end lost 6 bases, the J end lost 3 bases, and 15 bases lay between the germline ends. Germline V lookup: CDR1 SNHLY, CDR2 FYNNEI. The CDR3 DNA is TGTGCCAGCAGGGCGAGCCAGGGAGGCTACAATGAGCAGTTCTTC. Amino acid sequence: CASRASQGGYNEQFF. Variable domain in full (rest from reference TRBV2 and TRBJ2-1): EPEVTQTPSHQVTQMGQEVILRCVPISNHLYFYWYRQILGQKVEFLVSFYNNEISEKSEIFDDQFSVERPDGSNFTLKIRSTKLEDSAMYFCASRASQGGYNEQFFGPGTRLTVL.

The CDR3 nucleotides are TGTGCCAGCAGCTTACTCCTTGGACGCCTTTATTCTGGGGCCAACGTCCTGACTTTC. As protein: CASSLLLGRLYSGANVLTF. The V call is TRBV7-9, the J call TRBJ2-6; D unresolved. The ends were cut back, 2 bases at V and 1 base at J, with 18 bases in the middle. Germline CDR1 is SEHNR and CDR2 is FQNEAQ (reference sequence). The CDR3 runs to 19 residues.

This chain links TRBV10-1 with TRBJ2-2; 7 nucleotides line up with TRBD1. Germline-derived CDR1 and CDR2 are WNHNN and SYGVQD (reference sequence). Trimming took 8 bases from V and 6 from J; bases not matched to a gene: 12. The CDR3 extends over 15 amino acids. Written as DNA, the CDR3 is TGCGCCAGCCGCTCTGGGGCACAGGGGCCCGGGGAGCTGTTTTTT. It is translated as CASRSGAQGPGELFF.

The chain employs TRBV19 and TRBJ2-5, with D unclear. The CDR3 extends over 15 amino acids. Trimming took off 1 base at V and 2 bases at J, with 11 bases between the two ends. Germline V gives CDR1 LNHDA, CDR2 SQIVND (reference sequence). The CDR3, as DNA: TGTGCCAGTAGTATAGTGGCAACAGATCAAGAGACCCAGTACTTC. Its protein is CASSIVATDQETQYF.

This chain joins TRBV19 and TRBJ1-1; D gene unclear. V lost 1 base and J 0 bases, leaving 6 bases between the germline ends. Germline loops: CDR1 LNHDA, CDR2 SQIVND (reference sequence). This CDR3 contains 14 residues. In DNA, the CDR3 is TGTGCCAGTAGTATAGGGGGAGTGAACACTGAAGCTTTCTTT. Its translation is CASSIGGVNTEAFF.

This rearrangement joins TRBV19 to TRBJ2-1, with TRBD2 as a possible D gene (5 bases). Germline CDR1 LNHDA, CDR2 SQIVND (reference sequence). Deletions cut 2 bases from V and 2 bases from J, with 13 bases between. CDR3 length equals 16 residues. The CDR3 loop reads CASSIYTSGPYNEQFF. The CDR3 nucleotides are TGTGCCAGTAGTATATATACCAGCGGACCCTACAATGAGCAGTTCTTC.

The rearrangement links TRBV19 to TRBJ2-3; D ambiguous. The CDR3 is 17 amino acids. Trimming took off 3 bases at V and 10 bases at J, with 26 bases between the two ends. Looked up from germline, CDR1 is LNHDA and CDR2 is SQIVND (reference sequence). The CDR3 DNA sequence: TGTGCCAGTAGTATGGGATCGGGCCAGCTACCCTATACGGCGCAGTATTTT. This sequence encodes CASSMGSGQLPYTAQYF.

Remarks on this clone: Other DNA sequences from this sample encode an identical CDR3 as well. The chain links TRBV24-1 to TRBJ2-3; weak D call: TRBD1 (5 bases). CDR3 length: 15 amino acids. Germline CDR1 and CDR2: KGHDR and SFDVKD. V lost 2 bases and J 0 bases, leaving 8 bases between the germline ends. In DNA, the CDR3 is TGTGCCACCAGTGATTCCCGACAGAGCACAGATACGCAGTATTTT. Its protein product is CATSDSRQSTDTQYF.

This clone showed up just a few times. This chain joins TRBV30 and TRBJ2-5; 7 nucleotides line up with TRBD1. Per germline, CDR1 GTSNPN and CDR2 SVGIG (reference sequence). The ends lost 1 base at V and 2 bases at J; junction bases unmatched: 7. The length of the CDR3 is 15 residues. CDR3 amino acids: CAWSDPTGLQETQYF. CDR3 DNA: TGTGCCTGGAGTGACCCGACAGGGCTACAAGAGACCCAGTACTTC.

This chain connects TRBV28 to TRBJ2-2, with D possibly matching TRBD1 (6 bases). The V and J ends lost 4 bases and 2 bases respectively, with 17 bases between them. This CDR3 has 17 amino acids. Looked up from germline, CDR1 is MDHEN and CDR2 is SYDVKM. The CDR3 DNA reads TGTGCCAGCAGTTATCCCACAGGGCTATTTAACACCGGGGAGCTGTTTTTT. Residues: CASSYPTGLFNTGELFF. The full variable domain, with the rest looked up from reference TRBV28 and TRBJ2-2, is DVKVTQSSRYLVKRTGEKVFLECVQDMDHENMFWYRQDPGLGLRLIYFSYDVKMKEKGDIPEGYSVSREKKERFSLILESASTNQTSMYLCASSYPTGLFNTGELFFGEGSRLTVL.

This chain joins TRBV15 and TRBJ1-5, with 8 bases matching TRBD1. The CDR3 has 14 residues. Germline V CDR1 and CDR2: LNHNV, YYDKDF (reference sequence). The trim removed 0 bases at V and 9 bases at J, leaving 4 bases unmatched. The CDR3 region is CATSRDTGGPPQHF. The CDR3, as DNA: TGTGCCACCAGCAGAGATACAGGGGGGCCGCCCCAGCATTTT.

The V and J genes are TRBV2 and TRBJ1-1; no definite D call. V was trimmed by 7 bases and J by 1 base, leaving 7 bases between them. Germline V CDR1 and CDR2: SNHLY, FYNNEI. The CDR3 contains 12 residues. The CDR3, as DNA: TGTGCCAGCACGGGCGAGAACACTGAAGCTTTCTTT. It encodes CASTGENTEAFF. The variable domain in full, completed from reference TRBV2 and TRBJ1-1, reads EPEVTQTPSHQVTQMGQEVILRCVPISNHLYFYWYRQILGQKVEFLVSFYNNEISEKSEIFDDQFSVERPDGSNFTLKIRSTKLEDSAMYFCASTGENTEAFFGQGTRLTVV.

The chain couples TRBV6-5 to TRBJ1-1; 9 bases are a match to TRBD1. The germline V gene encodes CDR1 MNHEY and CDR2 SVGAGI. With 6 bases clipped from V and 4 bases from J, the junction kept 9 bases outside the gene matches. This CDR3 contains 15 residues. The CDR3 bases are TGTGCCAGCAGACCCCCGGGACAGGGAGGCACTGAAGCTTTCTTT. This translates into CASRPPGQGGTEAFF.

V is TRBV18 and J is TRBJ1-3; TRBD1 might be the D (5 bases). The CDR3 is 16 amino acids. The V end lost 2 bases, the J end lost 0 bases, and 11 bases lay between the germline ends. Germline CDR1 reads KGHSH; CDR2 reads LQKENI. CDR3 region: CASSPGTPYSGNTIYF. In DNA form, the CDR3 reads TGTGCCAGCTCACCAGGGACCCCCTACTCTGGAAACACCATATATTTT.

The V call is TRBV18, the J call TRBJ2-5, with D perhaps matching TRBD1 or TRBD2 (7 bases each). Trimming took 3 bases from V and 3 from J, leaving 20 bases between them. Per the germline V gene, CDR1 is KGHSH and CDR2 is LQKENI. This CDR3 has 17 amino acids. CDR3 nucleotide sequence: TGTGCCAGCTCACCCCCAAACAGGGGAAGCGGGGAAGAGACCCAGTACTTC. Translation gives CASSPPNRGSGEETQYF.

The rearrangement links TRBV3-1 (or the pseudogene TRBV3-2) to TRBJ1-3; D gene ambiguous. Per the germline V gene, CDR1 is LGHDT and CDR2 is YNNKEL (reference sequence). This CDR3 is built from 14 residues. With 1 base removed from V and 0 bases from J, the gap between germline ends came to 4 bases. The CDR3 DNA reads as TGTGCCAGCAGCCAAGTCTACTCTGGAAACACCATATATTTT. Protein product: CASSQVYSGNTIYF.

This chain joins TRBV7-2 and TRBJ2-7, with D uncertain. The CDR3 is 12 amino acids. Per germline, CDR1 SGHTA and CDR2 FQGNSA. Trimming cost V 5 bases and J 1 base, with 6 bases left between them. CDR3 nucleotides: TGTGCCAGCAGCAGCACGTCCTACGAGCAGTACGTC. Its protein is CASSSTSYEQYV.

The chain combines TRBV5-8 with TRBJ1-6; D unresolved. This CDR3 has 16 residues. Germline CDR1 reads SGHTS; CDR2 reads YDEGEE. V shed 6 bases and J shed 0 bases, with 13 bases lying between them. The CDR3 DNA follows: TGTGCCAGCACCGTTACATGGAGCTCCTATAATTCACCCCTCCACTTT. Translation gives CASTVTWSSYNSPLHF.

The genes are TRBV2 and TRBJ1-1; D call uncertain. V was shortened by 5 bases and J by 0 bases, with 10 bases between the two germline ends. Per the germline V gene, CDR1 is SNHLY and CDR2 is FYNNEI. The CDR3 has 14 residues. The CDR3 spells CASSLRRMNTEAFF. The CDR3 DNA follows: TGTGCCAGCAGTCTCCGACGGATGAACACTGAAGCTTTCTTT. The whole variable domain, filled in from reference TRBV2 and TRBJ1-1, reads EPEVTQTPSHQVTQMGQEVILRCVPISNHLYFYWYRQILGQKVEFLVSFYNNEISEKSEIFDDQFSVERPDGSNFTLKIRSTKLEDSAMYFCASSLRRMNTEAFFGQGTRLTVV.